These 27 T cell receptor beta chains were sequenced from one sample in a study of blood T cell repertoires in COVID-19. Clones were read by immunoSEQ multiplex PCR, and TCRdb kept only the in-frame ones, dropping some. The sample includes 90,000 to 110,000 clones, roughly 80% of them seen just once. The material sequenced was peripheral blood. These receptor sequences come from a woman aged 80 or over with acute or convalescent COVID-19.

This chain links TRBV7-2 with TRBJ1-6, with D possibly TRBD1 on 5 matching bases. V gave up 4 bases and J gave up 10 bases, with 17 bases separating them. The CDR3 length is 15 residues. Per germline, CDR1 SGHTA and CDR2 FQGNSA. The CDR3 DNA sequence: TGTGCCAGCAGCTCCCGGGACGGTGGGGGGTCACCCCTCCACTTT. Amino acids: CASSSRDGGGSPLHF.

The CDR3 DNA reads TGTGCCAGCTCACGGGACAGTTCATACGAGCAGTACTTC. Its protein product is CASSRDSSYEQYF. This chain uses TRBV18 with TRBJ2-7; 7 bases map to TRBD1. The CDR3 runs 13 residues. V lost 4 bases and J lost 4; bases outside the gene matches: 4. Germline assignment: CDR1 KGHSH and CDR2 LQKENI.

This clone was found a few times. V usage is TRBV19 and J usage is TRBJ1-5; D unclear. V was shortened by 8 bases and J by 3 bases, with 20 bases between the two germline ends. This CDR3 is 16 amino acids long. Germline-derived CDR1 and CDR2 are LNHDA and SQIVND (reference sequence). CDR3: CASHARRGKDNQPQHF. Written as DNA, the CDR3 is TGTGCCAGTCACGCCAGGCGGGGAAAGGACAATCAGCCCCAGCATTTT. Full variable domain (rest looked up from reference TRBV19 and TRBJ1-5): DGGITQSPKYLFRKEGQNVTLSCEQNLNHDAMYWYRQDPGQGLRLIYYSQIVNDFQKGDIAEGYSVSREKKESFPLTVTSAQKNPTAFYLCASHARRGKDNQPQHFGDGTRLSIL.

There are a few counts of this clone. The chain links TRBV6-5 to TRBJ2-2; D not certain. Germline loops: CDR1 MNHEY, CDR2 SVGAGI. V was pared by 6 bases and J by 1 base, with 6 bases between. The CDR3 contains 13 residues. CDR3 DNA sequence: TGTGCCAGCAGAATAGAGAACACCGGGGAGCTGTTTTTT. It codes for CASRIENTGELFF.

The V gene is TRBV15, the J gene TRBJ2-3; TRBD2 matches 7 bases. Trimming cost V 0 bases and J 3 bases; bases outside gene matches: 3. Germline V gene data show CDR1 as LNHNV and CDR2 as YYDKDF (reference sequence). The CDR3 runs to 15 residues. The DNA of the CDR3 is TGTGCCACCAGCAGAGAGGGAGGGCCGACAGATACGCAGTATTTT. This sequence encodes CATSREGGPTDTQYF.

This clone was recorded a few times. The chain carries TRBV29-1 and TRBJ1-1; D is unresolved. Germline-derived CDR1 and CDR2 are SQVTM and ANQGSEA. The CDR3 has 13 residues. V lost 3 bases and J 2 bases, leaving 10 bases between the germline ends. DNA of the CDR3: TGCAGCGTTGAGGTAGGAGCCAACACTGAAGCTTTCTTT. Protein: CSVEVGANTEAFF.

The sample holds a few counts of this clone. V and J are TRBV9 and TRBJ2-6; tentatively, D is TRBD2 (6 bases). The V end lost 8 bases, the J end lost 4 bases, and 16 bases lay between the germline ends. This CDR3 spans 15 amino acids. The V gene's germline CDR1 is SGDLS and CDR2 YYNGEE. The CDR3 DNA sequence: TGTGCCAGTAGTCGGGGGAGCTCGGGGGCCAACGTCCTGACTTTC. It translates to CASSRGSSGANVLTF.

The chain links TRBV10-3 to TRBJ2-3; 9 positions agree with TRBD1. The V gene end was trimmed by 6 bases and the J gene end by 3 bases; junction bases not matched to a gene: 4. Germline values: CDR1 ENHRY, CDR2 SYGVKD. This CDR3 is 14 amino acids long. DNA of the CDR3: TGTGCCATCAGAGACAGGGGGGTAACAGATACGCAGTATTTT. Encoded protein: CAIRDRGVTDTQYF.

V usage is TRBV6-2 or TRBV6-3 and J usage is TRBJ2-3; D not certain. Trimming shortened V by 6 bases and J by 6 bases, and 10 bases separated the two germline ends. Per the germline V gene, CDR1 is MNHEY and CDR2 is SVGEGT. The CDR3 sequence is 12 residues long. The CDR3 nucleotides are TGTGCCAGCAGCCCACTTTCCGATACGCAGTATTTT. Its translation: CASSPLSDTQYF.

The J gene is TRBJ2-5, the V gene TRBV6-5; D might be TRBD1 (6 bases). This CDR3 has 15 residues. V was shortened by 3 bases and J by 2 bases, with 13 bases between the two germline ends. In germline, CDR1 is MNHEY, CDR2 SVGAGI. The CDR3 region has the DNA TGTGCCAGCAGTTATCGTCCAGGGGAACAAGAGACCCAGTACTTC. Translated, it gives CASSYRPGEQETQYF.

This sequence joins TRBV7-2 and TRBJ2-7; 7 bases are shared with TRBD2. V was pared by 1 base and J by 4 bases, with 7 bases of the junction left unmatched. There are 15 residues in the CDR3. Germline CDR1 SGHTA, CDR2 FQGNSA. CDR3 protein: CASSLGRLADYEQYV. The CDR3, as DNA: TGTGCCAGCAGCTTAGGAAGACTAGCTGATTACGAGCAGTACGTC.

This sequence joins TRBV10-1 and TRBJ1-1; TRBD1 is a possible D gene (5 bases). CDR1 WNHNN and CDR2 SYGVQD come from the germline V gene (reference sequence). Trimming pared 5 bases from V and 10 bases from J, leaving 17 bases between. The CDR3 is 13 amino acids. The chain's CDR3 is CASSQGRTAAAFF. The CDR3 coding sequence is TGCGCCAGCAGTCAGGGTAGAACGGCCGCAGCTTTCTTT.

The V call is TRBV6-5, the J call TRBJ2-1; D may be TRBD2 (5 bases). Trimming cost V 8 bases and J 7 bases, with 12 bases left between them. Germline CDR1 reads MNHEY; CDR2 reads SVGAGI. The CDR3 is made up of 12 amino acids. The CDR3 DNA follows: TGTGCCAGCGGGGAGTTTGTTAATGAGCAGTTCTTC. Translation gives CASGEFVNEQFF.

The J gene is TRBJ2-7, the V gene TRBV6-5, with D possibly being TRBD1 (5 bases). Trimming cost V 7 bases and J 1 base, with 8 bases left between them. The CDR3 loop spans 12 amino acids. The germline CDR1 and CDR2 sequences are MNHEY and SVGAGI. CDR3 nucleotide sequence: TGTGCCAGCACAGGGTTATCCTACGAGCAGTACGTC. Amino acid sequence: CASTGLSYEQYV.

This clone was observed once. The V gene is TRBV2, the J gene TRBJ2-1; no clear D. This CDR3 contains 16 residues. With 0 bases removed from V and 1 base from J, the gap between germline ends came to 10 bases. The V gene's germline CDR1 is SNHLY and CDR2 FYNNEI. CDR3 sequence reads: CASSEAPYFSYNEQFF. DNA of the CDR3: TGTGCCAGCAGTGAAGCGCCATACTTTTCCTACAATGAGCAGTTCTTC.

The chain combines TRBV24-1 with TRBJ2-5, with a weak D call TRBD2 (6 bases). CDR1 and CDR2 from the germline V gene are KGHDR and SFDVKD. The CDR3 sequence is 13 residues long. V lost 9 bases and J 0 bases, leaving 10 bases between the germline ends. The CDR3 nucleotides read TGTGCCACCGCCTTAGCGGACCAAGAGACCCAGTACTTC. Encoded protein: CATALADQETQYF.

V and J are TRBV28 and TRBJ2-7; the match to TRBD1 covers 9 bases. CDR3 length: 15 amino acids. Losses at the gene ends were 5 bases for V and 5 bases for J; bases not matched to a gene: 10. Germline V gives CDR1 MDHEN, CDR2 SYDVKM. The CDR3 protein is CASSPQGQGWDEQYF. The CDR3 bases are TGTGCCAGCAGTCCGCAGGGACAGGGATGGGACGAGCAGTACTTC.

The chain couples TRBV29-1 to TRBJ2-3; TRBD1 matches at 10 bases. Germline CDR1 reads SQVTM; CDR2 reads ANQGSEA. The J segment lost 4 bases and the V segment lost 4 bases, leaving 2 bases of the junction unmatched. CDR3 length: 13 residues. The CDR3 reads CSVGDRGADTQYF. CDR3 in DNA: TGCAGCGTTGGGGACAGGGGTGCAGATACGCAGTATTTT.

This clone was observed at least ten times. The chain joins TRBV27 to TRBJ2-5; 11 nucleotides line up with TRBD2. CDR1 is MNHEY and CDR2 is SMNVEV in the germline V gene (reference sequence). The V and J ends lost 4 bases and 0 bases, in that order; junction bases with no gene match: 13. The CDR3 contains 19 residues. CDR3 DNA: TGTGCCAGCAGTTCTAAACATCCTACTAGCGGGAGACACCAAGAGACCCAGTACTTC. The encoded protein is CASSSKHPTSGRHQETQYF.

V gene TRBV28 combines with J gene TRBJ1-2, with D unresolved. The CDR3 runs to 13 residues. Germline V gives CDR1 MDHEN, CDR2 SYDVKM. V lost 4 bases to trimming and J lost 2 bases, with 8 bases between them. CDR3 sequence reads: CASSSAGNYGYTF. As DNA, the CDR3 is TGTGCCAGCAGTTCAGCCGGGAACTATGGCTACACCTTC.

This sequence joins TRBV27 and TRBJ2-1, with 15 bases matching TRBD2. This CDR3 region has 15 residues. Losses at the gene ends were 8 bases for V and 8 bases for J; bases not matched to a gene: 7. Germline V CDR1 and CDR2: MNHEY, SMNVEV (reference sequence). The CDR3 DNA is TGTGCCAGCCGGTGGACTAGCGGGAGGGTGGATGAGCAGTTCTTC. Its protein product is CASRWTSGRVDEQFF.

This chain connects TRBV4-1 to TRBJ2-7; perhaps TRBD2 as D (6 bases). V was pared by 1 base and J by 8 bases, with 9 bases between. Germline values: CDR1 MGHRA, CDR2 YSYEKL. This CDR3 has 12 residues. The CDR3 sequence: CASSQGGGQQYF. CDR3 bases: TGCGCCAGCAGCCAAGGGGGAGGTCAGCAGTACTTC.

V and J are TRBV19 and TRBJ1-2, with 7 bases aligning to TRBD1. The V gene end was trimmed by 4 bases and the J gene end by 2 bases; junction bases not matched to a gene: 7. Germline values: CDR1 LNHDA, CDR2 SQIVND (reference sequence). The CDR3 runs to 15 residues. Written as DNA, the CDR3 is TGTGCCAGTAGTACCGGGACAGCCCTCAACTATGGCTACACCTTC. Its protein is CASSTGTALNYGYTF. The complete variable domain, with remaining parts taken from reference TRBV19 and TRBJ1-2, reads DGGITQSPKYLFRKEGQNVTLSCEQNLNHDAMYWYRQDPGQGLRLIYYSQIVNDFQKGDIAEGYSVSREKKESFPLTVTSAQKNPTAFYLCASSTGTALNYGYTFGSGTRLTVV.

The chain joins TRBV28 to TRBJ1-2; D perhaps matches TRBD1 (5 bases). Germline CDR1 and CDR2: MDHEN and SYDVKM. Trimming took off 3 bases at V and 4 bases at J, with 12 bases between the two ends. The CDR3 consists of 14 residues. The CDR3 sequence is CASSLRQGGYGYTF. The CDR3 DNA follows: TGTGCCAGCAGTTTGAGGCAGGGAGGCTATGGCTACACCTTC.

The chain couples TRBV3-1 (or the pseudogene TRBV3-2) to TRBJ1-6, with 9 bases aligning to TRBD1. This CDR3 is built from 14 residues. Per germline, CDR1 LGHDT and CDR2 YNNKEL (reference sequence). Unmatched junction bases numbered 3, after V lost 4 bases and J lost 8 bases. CDR3 sequence reads: CASSPRQGDSPLHF. CDR3 in DNA: TGTGCCAGCAGCCCCCGACAGGGGGATTCACCCCTCCACTTT.

The chain carries TRBV19 and TRBJ1-5, with D perhaps TRBD1 (6 bases). The CDR3 sequence is 16 residues long. Germline V gene sequence: CDR1 LNHDA, CDR2 SQIVND (reference sequence). V was clipped by 2 bases and J by 1 base, with 12 bases between them. The CDR3 sequence is CASSILTGWSNQPQHF. The CDR3 nucleotides read TGTGCCAGTAGTATACTAACAGGGTGGAGCAATCAGCCCCAGCATTTT.

This clone occurred a few times. The rearrangement links TRBV2 to TRBJ1-6; TRBD1 aligns across 9 bases. This CDR3 has 14 residues. J gave up 7 bases and V 6 bases, and 4 bases lay outside the gene matches. Germline loops: CDR1 SNHLY, CDR2 FYNNEI. The CDR3 nucleotides read TGTGCCAGCAGCGGGACAGGGAGGAATTCACCCCTCCACTTT. Residues: CASSGTGRNSPLHF.